The 26 T cell receptor beta chains below were found in one sample sequenced in a study of CD8+CD57+ T cells in acquired aplastic anemia (dated by TCRdb to the late 2010s). TCRdb shows the sequencer as Illumina HiSeq 2000. Genomic DNA was used as template for profiling of TCR beta VDJ combinations and CDR3 sequences. Using fastp at Q25 and MiXCR, TCRdb reprocessed the public reads and kept productive beta chains. Each entry is one CDR3 protein sequence, shown with its most common DNA and genes. This sample comprises 300,000 or so distinct CDR3 sequences, 55% to 65% of them detected only once. Less than 10% of the sample rests with the top ten. Specimen: sorted CD4+, CD8+, or CD8+CD57+ T cells (not recorded which) from PBMCs. The receptors originated from a human donor with severe aplastic anemia or a healthy control (not recorded which).

Notes on this clonotype: A much larger clone sits a single nucleotide away, making a read error possible. CDR3 nucleotide sequence: TGCGCCAACAGCCAAGATGCGGTATTAGGCGGGGAGCGGGGCTACACCTTC. This gives the protein CANSQDAVLGGERGYTF. This chain links TRBV4-3 with TRBJ1-2; no firm D call. Germline V gives CDR1 LGHNA, CDR2 YSLEER. The CDR3 runs to 17 residues.

Ten or more counts support this clonotype. This chain joins TRBV18 and TRBJ2-7; 8 positions agree with TRBD2. CDR3 length: 13 amino acids. Trimming removed 3 bases from V and 7 bases from J; junction bases left unmatched: 5. Germline V gives CDR1 KGHSH, CDR2 LQKENI. This CDR3 is CASSPGLEKEQYF. The CDR3, as DNA: TGTGCCAGCTCACCGGGACTAGAAAAGGAGCAGTACTTC.

The chain links TRBV24-1 to TRBJ2-2; no reliable D call. Germline CDR1 reads KGHDR; CDR2 reads SFDVKD. V dropped 5 bases and J dropped 0 bases, with 12 bases sitting between them. The CDR3 is made up of 16 amino acids. For the CDR3, the DNA is TGTGCCACCAGTGCCTGGCAGGCCCCGAACACCGGGGAGCTGTTTTTT. It is translated as CATSAWQAPNTGELFF.

At least ten counts were recorded for this clonotype. It may be a read error: a sequence one base away is much more abundant. V is TRBV7-2 and J is TRBJ1-6; 10 bases match TRBD1. The CDR3 sequence is 15 residues long. CDR1 and CDR2 (germline): SGHTA, FQGNSA. The CDR3 DNA reads as TGTGCCAGCAGCCTTCAAGGGACAGGGGATTCACCCCTCCGCTTT. Protein: CASSLQGTGDSPLRF. The complete variable domain, with remaining parts taken from reference TRBV7-2 and TRBJ1-6, reads GAGVSQSPSNKVTEKGKDVELRCDPISGHTALYWYRQSLGQGLEFLIYFQGNSAPDKSGLPSDRFSAERTGGSVSTLTIQRTQQEDSAVYLCASSLQGTGDSPLRFGNGTRLTVT.

This sequence joins TRBV29-1 and TRBJ2-3, with D perhaps matching TRBD1 or TRBD2 (5 bases each). V lost 4 bases and J lost 1, with 12 bases in between. The CDR3 is made up of 14 amino acids. Germline assignment: CDR1 SQVTM and CDR2 ANQGSEA. The CDR3 bases are TGCAGCGTTGGACCCATGGGGGGCACAGATACGCAGTATTTT. Protein: CSVGPMGGTDTQYF.

The CDR3 sequence: CASSSGQGIYNEQFF. The CDR3 coding sequence is TGTGCCAGCAGCTCAGGACAGGGAATTTACAATGAGCAGTTCTTC. This sequence joins TRBV7-2 and TRBJ2-1, with TRBD1 identical over 8 bases. The CDR3 consists of 15 residues. Germline V gene sequence: CDR1 SGHTA, CDR2 FQGNSA. V lost 4 bases, J lost 4 bases, and 6 bases stayed unmatched. The whole variable domain, remainder taken from reference TRBV7-2 and TRBJ2-1, is GAGVSQSPSNKVTEKGKDVELRCDPISGHTALYWYRQSLGQGLEFLIYFQGNSAPDKSGLPSDRFSAERTGGSVSTLTIQRTQQEDSAVYLCASSSGQGIYNEQFFGPGTRLTVL.

This clonotype was counted a few times. The rearrangement uses TRBV7-2 and TRBJ1-6; TRBD1 might be the D (6 bases). Between the trimmed V and J ends, which lost 5 bases and 9 bases, there was a span of 14 bases. The CDR3 extends over 14 amino acids. CDR1 is SGHTA, CDR2 FQGNSA, per germline. CDR3 in amino acids: CASSTEGETSPLHF. CDR3 sequence (DNA): TGTGCCAGCAGCACCGAGGGGGAAACTTCACCCCTCCACTTT.

V and J are TRBV6-1 and TRBJ1-1, with unresolved D. Germline CDR1 and CDR2: MNHNS and SASEGT. The CDR3 is 14 residues long. The ends were cut back, 4 bases at V and 1 base at J, with 10 bases in the middle. CDR3 in DNA: TGTGCCAGCAGTGTAAAGGCTTCGAACACTGAAGCTTTCTTT. It specifies CASSVKASNTEAFF.

This clonotype occurred once. This CDR3 fails to terminate in the conserved phenylalanine or tryptophan, so it likely reflects a read error. The V gene is TRBV5-1, the J gene TRBJ2-5; 8 bases line up with TRBD2. CDR1 is SGHRS and CDR2 is YFSETQ in the germline V gene. This CDR3 spans 15 amino acids. CDR3 loop: CDSSLGGTSKETQYS. The CDR3 bases are TGCGACAGCAGCTTGGGGGGGACTAGTAAGGAAACCCAGTACTCC.

CDR3 nucleotides: TGTGCCAGCGGGGAGCTGTTTTTT. It codes for CASGELFF. The V and J genes are TRBV19 and TRBJ2-2; D remains unclear. V lost 9 bases to trimming and J lost 7 bases, with 0 bases between them. Germline V lookup: CDR1 LNHDA, CDR2 SQIVND (reference sequence). The CDR3 is 8 amino acids.

The chain employs TRBV15 and TRBJ2-7, with 7 bases identical to TRBD2. CDR3 length: 18 residues. J lost 6 bases, V lost 0 bases, and 17 bases had no gene match. Per the germline V gene, CDR1 is LNHNV and CDR2 is YYDKDF (reference sequence). In nucleotides, the CDR3 is TGTGCCACCAGCAGAGATCTTCCAATATGGCCGGGAGGTAGCGAGCAGTACTTC. Translation: CATSRDLPIWPGGSEQYF.

This clonotype was counted ten times or more. The chain recombines TRBV9 with TRBJ2-3, with D perhaps matching TRBD1 (6 bases). Trimming pared 3 bases from V and 6 bases from J, leaving 20 bases between. CDR1 and CDR2 (germline): SGDLS, YYNGEE. This CDR3 contains 16 residues. The CDR3 spells CASSANGQLLSDTQYF. In DNA, the CDR3 is TGTGCCAGCAGCGCTAATGGACAGTTACTTTCCGATACGCAGTATTTT.

V and J are TRBV7-9 and TRBJ2-5; possibly TRBD1 for D (6 bases). The CDR3 sequence is 15 residues long. Deletions cut 2 bases from V and 2 bases from J, with 12 bases between. In germline, CDR1 is SEHNR, CDR2 FQNEAQ (reference sequence). CDR3 sequence reads: CASSLRGTQQETQYF. CDR3 coding DNA: TGTGCCAGCAGCTTAAGGGGGACCCAGCAAGAGACCCAGTACTTC.

The V gene is TRBV2, the J gene TRBJ2-5; D assignment may be TRBD1 or TRBD2 (5 bases each). The CDR3 extends over 14 amino acids. Germline loops: CDR1 SNHLY, CDR2 FYNNEI. V lost 8 bases to trimming and J lost 7 bases, with 20 bases between them. The CDR3 spells CASLGDAPVGTQYF. The CDR3 DNA is TGTGCCAGCCTTGGGGACGCGCCTGTGGGGACCCAGTACTTC.

There are a few counts of this clonotype. The rearrangement uses TRBV11-3 and TRBJ2-3, with unresolved D. This CDR3 has 14 amino acids. The ends were cut back, 2 bases at V and 0 bases at J, with 6 bases in the middle. The germline V gene encodes CDR1 SGHNT and CDR2 YENEEA. The CDR3 DNA reads as TGTGCCAGCAGCTTAAAGGCCAGCACAGATACGCAGTATTTT. Its translation is CASSLKASTDTQYF. The full variable domain, with the rest looked up from reference TRBV11-3 and TRBJ2-3, is EAGVVQSPRYKIIEKKQPVAFWCNPISGHNTLYWYLQNLGQGPELLIRYENEEAVDDSQLPKDRFSAERLKGVDSTLKIQPAELGDSAVYLCASSLKASTDTQYFGPGTRLTVL.

The V and J genes are TRBV5-1 and TRBJ1-1, with D tentatively TRBD1 (6 bases). The CDR3 loop spans 14 amino acids. Trimming took 0 bases from V and 7 from J, leaving 13 bases between them. The germline V gene encodes CDR1 SGHRS and CDR2 YFSETQ. The CDR3 DNA follows: TGCGCCAGCAGCTTGGACAGGGCCGGCGGTGAAGCTTTCTTT. Encoded protein: CASSLDRAGGEAFF.

In its sample, this clonotype was seen once. The CDR3 spells CASSFFHDGLAGGHEQYF. CDR3 nucleotide sequence: TGTGCCAGCAGTTTTTTTCATGACGGACTAGCGGGGGGCCACGAGCAGTACTTC. The rearrangement links TRBV12-3 or TRBV12-4 to TRBJ2-7, with 14 bases that match TRBD2. The CDR3 runs 18 residues. V was clipped by 3 bases and J by 5 bases; unmatched bases: 12.

This clonotype was counted many times. The chain uses TRBV29-1 and TRBJ1-1; D uncertain. The CDR3 contains 13 residues. The V end lost 4 bases, the J end lost 4 bases, and 13 bases lay between the germline ends. Germline V gene sequence: CDR1 SQVTM, CDR2 ANQGSEA. DNA for the CDR3: TGCAGCGTTGTAGAGACGGAGGGCACTGAAGCTTTCTTT. Protein product: CSVVETEGTEAFF.

This sequence joins TRBV5-4 and TRBJ2-7; 10 bases are shared with TRBD2. This CDR3 comprises 16 residues. Germline-derived CDR1 and CDR2 are SGHNT and YYREEE (reference sequence). The ends lost 4 bases at V and 0 bases at J; junction bases unmatched: 7. The CDR3 loop reads CASSHSPSGGSYEQYF. CDR3 nucleotides: TGTGCCAGCAGCCACAGTCCTAGCGGGGGCTCCTACGAGCAGTACTTC.

The chain has TRBV6-5 and TRBJ1-2, with D unclear. The germline V and J ends were trimmed by 2 bases and 3 bases, with 10 bases remaining between them. CDR3 length equals 14 residues. The germline gives CDR1 MNHEY, CDR2 SVGAGI. In DNA, the CDR3 is TGTGCCAGCAGTTACACCGCGGGGTACTATGGCTACACCTTC. It codes for CASSYTAGYYGYTF.

A note on this clonotype: An end of the junction differs from the germline gene, which may be a read error. V and J are TRBV2 and TRBJ1-2, with 8 bases matching TRBD1. The CDR3 length is 15 residues. Germline V CDR1 and CDR2: SNHLY, FYNNEI. The CDR3 reads CAGSDDRGPTYGYTF. The CDR3, as DNA: TGTGCCGGCAGTGACGACAGGGGTCCAACCTATGGCTACACCTTC.

The chain is built from TRBV12-3 or TRBV12-4 and TRBJ1-3; 12 nucleotides match TRBD1. The CDR3 consists of 20 residues. Trimming at V came to 2 bases and at J to 2 bases, leaving 13 bases not matched to a gene. The CDR3 bases are TGTGCCAGCAGTTTATACGTGGGTCTGCGGGACAGGGGGCCTGGAAACACCATATATTTT. This gives the protein CASSLYVGLRDRGPGNTIYF.

Regarding this clonotype: This could be a read error, since a much larger clone is one nucleotide away. The chain links TRBV6-2 or TRBV6-3 to TRBJ2-7; 8 bases agree with TRBD2. V shed 4 bases and J 4 bases; nucleotides not matched to a gene: 9. The CDR3 contains 15 residues. The germline V gene encodes CDR1 MNHEY and CDR2 SVGEGT. CDR3 sequence (DNA): TGTGCCAGCAGTTCGGGGGGGACCGGGCGGTACGAGCAGTACTTC. This gives the protein CASSSGGTGRYEQYF.

This clonotype was found a few times. The chain joins TRBV27 to TRBJ2-1; no reliable D call. Germline CDR1 MNHEY, CDR2 SMNVEV (reference sequence). V was shortened by 8 bases and J by 6 bases, with 17 bases between the two germline ends. This CDR3 comprises 14 residues. Written as DNA, the CDR3 is TGTGCCAGCGTGAAGGGCCTCCCGGGCAATGAGCAGTTCTTC. Residues: CASVKGLPGNEQFF.

V and J are TRBV7-2 and TRBJ2-7, with no clear D. CDR3 size: 14 residues. V gave up 5 bases and J gave up 2 bases, with 13 bases separating them. CDR1 is SGHTA and CDR2 is FQGNSA in the germline V gene. The CDR3 nucleotides are TGTGCCAGCAGCCCGACGATGGCACCCTACGAGCAGTACTTC. It codes for CASSPTMAPYEQYF.

The chain couples TRBV19 to TRBJ2-5; D is uncertain. The CDR3 runs 13 residues. V was trimmed by 3 bases and J by 5 bases, leaving 10 bases between them. Germline loops: CDR1 LNHDA, CDR2 SQIVND (reference sequence). CDR3 loop: CASSIRLRETQYF. The CDR3 DNA reads as TGTGCCAGTAGTATCAGGCTCCGGGAGACCCAGTACTTC.